The 32 T cell receptor beta chains reported below all come from one sample, sequenced in a study of blood T cell repertoires in COVID-19. Profiled with immunoSEQ multiplex PCR; TCRdb holds only in-frame clones, not every one. The sample yields 230,000 or so clones, about 87% seen once. The sample comprised PBMCs or T cells enriched from blood (not recorded which). Every receptor here comes from a woman in her twenties or thirties who had recovered from COVID-19.

J is TRBJ1-3 and V is TRBV14; possibly TRBD1 for D (6 bases). Trimming took 4 bases from V and 2 from J, leaving 12 bases between them. From germline, CDR1 is SGHDN and CDR2 FVKESK. CDR3 length equals 15 residues. DNA for the CDR3: TGTGCCAGCAGCCCCCTAGGGGGGGCTGGAAACACCATATATTTT. It translates to CASSPLGGAGNTIYF.

This sequence joins TRBV14 and TRBJ2-1, with 7 bases lining up with TRBD2. V shed 3 bases, J shed 3 bases, and the junction held 8 bases outside the gene matches. This CDR3 region has 16 residues. CDR1 and CDR2 (germline): SGHDN, FVKESK. The CDR3 nucleotides are TGTGCCAGCAGCCAGTCCCCCGGGGGGTTCTACAATGAGCAGTTCTTC. Protein: CASSQSPGGFYNEQFF. Full variable domain (outside the CDR3, taken from reference TRBV14 and TRBJ2-1): EAGVTQFPSHSVIEKGQTVTLRCDPISGHDNLYWYRRVMGKEIKFLLHFVKESKQDESGMPNNRFLAERTGGTYSTLKVQPAELEDSGVYFCASSQSPGGFYNEQFFGPGTRLTVL.

This chain uses TRBV6-2 or TRBV6-3 with TRBJ1-2; possible D gene TRBD1, 5 bases. V was shortened by 6 bases and J by 4 bases, with 15 bases between the two germline ends. From germline, CDR1 is MNHEY and CDR2 SVGEGT. The CDR3 length is 14 residues. The CDR3 loop is CASSRLDRGYGYTF. CDR3 DNA: TGTGCCAGCAGCCGACTAGACAGAGGCTATGGCTACACCTTC.

The genes are TRBV5-4 and TRBJ1-2, with TRBD1 matching over 7 bases. Germline V CDR1 and CDR2: SGHNT, YYREEE (reference sequence). This CDR3 has 14 amino acids. V lost 4 bases and J lost 4; bases outside the gene matches: 7. The CDR3 spells CASSLRQGGYGYTF. The CDR3 DNA is TGTGCCAGCAGCCTGCGACAGGGTGGCTATGGCTACACCTTC.

The V call is TRBV9, the J call TRBJ2-1; TRBD2 matches at 10 bases. This CDR3 has 15 amino acids. J lost 5 bases, V lost 7 bases, and 9 bases had no gene match. Germline-derived CDR1 and CDR2 are SGDLS and YYNGEE. DNA for the CDR3: TGTGCCAGCTCCCGCCTAGCGGGGGCAGACAATGAGCAGTTCTTC. Its protein product is CASSRLAGADNEQFF.

The chain uses TRBV13 and TRBJ2-5; no reliable D call. Germline CDR1 is PRHDT and CDR2 is FYEKMQ (reference sequence). Trimming cost V 2 bases and J 5 bases, with 9 bases left between them. The CDR3 is 13 residues long. The CDR3 DNA reads TGTGCCAGCAGCTTATTGAGTCTGGAGACCCAGTACTTC. Translated: CASSLLSLETQYF.

This chain connects TRBV7-2 to TRBJ2-7; D perhaps matches TRBD2 (5 bases). The length of the CDR3 is 15 residues. Germline loops: CDR1 SGHTA, CDR2 FQGNSA. Trimming cost V 5 bases and J 0 bases, with 14 bases left between them. The CDR3, as DNA: TGTGCCAGCAGCACGGGGTTTAGTCTCTCCTACGAGCAGTACTTC. Its protein is CASSTGFSLSYEQYF.

As to this clone: Other DNA sequences in the same sample also yield this CDR3. This sequence joins TRBV4-3 and TRBJ1-1; weak D call: TRBD1 (6 bases). The V end was cut by 0 bases, the J end by 3 bases, with 11 bases between. The CDR3 spans 15 residues. Looked up from germline, CDR1 is LGHNA and CDR2 is YSLEER. In nucleotides, the CDR3 is TGCGCCAGCAGCCAAGATCTAGGGGGGGACACTGAAGCTTTCTTT. Amino acids: CASSQDLGGDTEAFF.

The chain employs TRBV15 and TRBJ1-2; D possibly corresponds to TRBD1 (5 bases). The germline gives CDR1 LNHNV, CDR2 YYDKDF (reference sequence). CDR3 length: 14 amino acids. Trimming shortened V by 7 bases and J by 2 bases, and 14 bases separated the two germline ends. The CDR3 loop is CATTPTVRNYGYTF. Written as DNA, the CDR3 is TGTGCCACCACCCCGACAGTCCGCAACTATGGCTACACCTTC.

V usage is TRBV6-5 and J usage is TRBJ1-1; D is unclear. This CDR3 contains 16 residues. The germline V gene encodes CDR1 MNHEY and CDR2 SVGAGI. The V end lost 4 bases, the J end lost 6 bases, and 21 bases lay between the germline ends. CDR3 amino acids: CASSWPTKTERPEAFF. For the CDR3, the DNA is TGTGCCAGCAGTTGGCCGACCAAGACTGAACGACCTGAAGCTTTCTTT.

This clone was counted between two and nine times. The chain joins TRBV2 to TRBJ2-5; possible D gene TRBD2, 6 bases. Looked up from germline, CDR1 is SNHLY and CDR2 is FYNNEI. The CDR3 is 15 amino acids. V was pared by 2 bases and J by 6 bases, with 16 bases between. The CDR3 region has the DNA TGTGCCAGCAGTGAAAATAAGGTGGAGGGGAAGACCCAGTACTTC. It encodes CASSENKVEGKTQYF.

There are a few counts of this clone. The chain joins TRBV19 to TRBJ1-1; 7 bases map to TRBD1. V lost 5 bases and J lost 1; bases outside the gene matches: 7. The germline CDR1 and CDR2 sequences are LNHDA and SQIVND (reference sequence). The CDR3 is 15 residues long. CDR3 loop: CASSETQGWNTEAFF. DNA for the CDR3: TGTGCCAGTAGTGAAACACAGGGGTGGAACACTGAAGCTTTCTTT.

The J gene is TRBJ1-3, the V gene TRBV9; no definite D call. Per germline, CDR1 SGDLS and CDR2 YYNGEE. Trimming left V 3 bases short and J 0 bases short, with 4 bases between. The CDR3 is 13 residues long. CDR3 region: CASSGHSGNTIYF. The CDR3 DNA sequence: TGTGCCAGCAGCGGACACTCTGGAAACACCATATATTTT.

V usage is TRBV7-8 and J usage is TRBJ2-3; 11 nucleotides align to TRBD1. The CDR3 has 15 amino acids. The germline CDR1 and CDR2 sequences are SGHVS and FQNEAQ. J gave up 5 bases and V 1 base, and 2 bases lay outside the gene matches. CDR3 DNA: TGTGCCAGCAGCTTAGTGGGACAGGGGGTAGATACGCAGTATTTT. Residues: CASSLVGQGVDTQYF.

This clone was counted a few times. The V and J genes are TRBV7-3 and TRBJ2-3, with D possibly matching TRBD2 (7 bases). This CDR3 is 14 amino acids long. The V end was cut by 3 bases, the J end by 4 bases, with 11 bases between. Germline V gene lookup returns CDR1 SGHTA and CDR2 FQGTGA. CDR3 in DNA: TGTGCCAGCAGCTTGGTGGGGGGGCCAGATACGCAGTATTTT. Protein: CASSLVGGPDTQYF.

The chain has TRBV6-2 or TRBV6-3 and TRBJ2-7; 9 bases line up with TRBD1. From germline, CDR1 is MNHEY and CDR2 SVGEGT. The CDR3 has 15 residues. The ends lost 6 bases at V and 0 bases at J; junction bases unmatched: 6. The CDR3 bases are TGTGCCAGCAGCCGTAACAGGGGGCTCTCCTACGAGCAGTACTTC. This sequence encodes CASSRNRGLSYEQYF.

The chain has TRBV19 and TRBJ2-7; 12 bases are a match to TRBD2. With V trimmed by 5 bases and J by 3 bases, 5 bases remained unmatched. The CDR3 sequence is 15 residues long. Germline values: CDR1 LNHDA, CDR2 SQIVND (reference sequence). The CDR3 DNA reads TGTGCCAGTAGTCCTAGCGGGGGGGTAATCTACGAGCAGTACTTC. This gives the protein CASSPSGGVIYEQYF.

The chain recombines TRBV9 with TRBJ1-4; TRBD1 aligns across 7 bases. The V segment lost 4 bases and the J segment 3 bases; nucleotides outside the gene matches: 6. The CDR3 covers 15 residues. CDR1 is SGDLS and CDR2 is YYNGEE in the germline V gene. CDR3 in DNA: TGTGCCAGCAGCACACAGGGGTTCTCTAATGAAAAACTGTTTTTT. Its translation is CASSTQGFSNEKLFF.

The rearrangement uses TRBV4-3 and TRBJ1-1; possible D gene TRBD1, 6 bases. Germline CDR1 reads LGHNA; CDR2 reads YSLEER. This CDR3 has 14 amino acids. Trimming pared 4 bases from V and 0 bases from J, leaving 9 bases between. CDR3: CASSPGHLNTEAFF. The CDR3 DNA reads TGCGCCAGCAGCCCGGGACATTTGAACACTGAAGCTTTCTTT.

This clone was seen many times. This rearrangement joins TRBV6-5 to TRBJ1-1, with 11 bases aligning to TRBD1. V dropped 6 bases and J dropped 5; count of bases not matched to a gene: 2. CDR3 length equals 13 residues. Germline V gene sequence: CDR1 MNHEY, CDR2 SVGAGI. The CDR3 sequence: CASRGDRGTEAFF. The CDR3 DNA reads as TGTGCCAGCAGGGGGGACAGGGGGACTGAAGCTTTCTTT.

This chain joins TRBV7-3 and TRBJ2-1; 13 bases align to TRBD2. Germline CDR1 reads SGHTA; CDR2 reads FQGTGA. V was pared by 0 bases and J by 2 bases, with 1 base of the junction left unmatched. The CDR3 covers 17 residues. The CDR3 spells CASSLTTSGGAYNEQFF. The DNA for the CDR3 is TGTGCCAGCAGCTTAACAACTAGCGGGGGGGCCTACAATGAGCAGTTCTTC. The full variable domain, with the rest looked up from reference TRBV7-3 and TRBJ2-1, is GAGVSQTPSNKVTEKGKYVELRCDPISGHTALYWYRQSLGQGPEFLIYFQGTGAADDSGLPNDRFFAVRPEGSVSTLKIQRTERGDSAVYLCASSLTTSGGAYNEQFFGPGTRLTVL.

This clone has just one count. This chain links TRBV5-8 with TRBJ2-7; no firm D call. Trimming removed 4 bases at V and 2 bases at J, with 7 bases between. The CDR3 loop spans 12 amino acids. Germline CDR1 reads SGHTS; CDR2 reads YDEGEE. CDR3 in DNA: TGTGCCAGCAGCCTGCTACCCTACGAGCAGTACTTC. Its protein is CASSLLPYEQYF.

The rearrangement uses TRBV19 and TRBJ2-1; no definite D call. Germline CDR1 LNHDA, CDR2 SQIVND (reference sequence). This CDR3 spans 15 amino acids. The germline V and J ends were trimmed by 8 bases and 0 bases, with 14 bases remaining between them. CDR3 coding DNA: TGTGCCAGTGCGCATTTGGTCTACTCCTACAATGAGCAGTTCTTC. Protein: CASAHLVYSYNEQFF. The entire variable domain, with the rest obtained from reference TRBV19 and TRBJ2-1, is as follows: DGGITQSPKYLFRKEGQNVTLSCEQNLNHDAMYWYRQDPGQGLRLIYYSQIVNDFQKGDIAEGYSVSREKKESFPLTVTSAQKNPTAFYLCASAHLVYSYNEQFFGPGTRLTVL.

V gene TRBV7-3 combines with J gene TRBJ1-5; D is unresolved. V dropped 4 bases and J dropped 8 bases, with 12 bases sitting between them. The CDR3 extends over 13 amino acids. CDR1 is SGHTA and CDR2 is FQGTGA in the germline V gene. The CDR3 loop reads CASSSLPGEPQHF. CDR3 in DNA: TGTGCCAGCAGCTCGCTCCCGGGTGAGCCCCAGCATTTT.

About this clone: One end of the junction varies from germline; a read error may be responsible. This rearrangement joins TRBV2 to TRBJ2-2; D is possibly TRBD2 (5 bases). The CDR3 consists of 13 residues. CDR1 and CDR2 from the germline V gene are SNHLY and FYNNEI. The CDR3 region is CASSLRRGGELFF. CDR3 DNA: TGTGCCAGCAGCCTAAGACGGGGTGGGGAACTGTTTTTT.

This clone was detected a few times. V is TRBV4-1 and J is TRBJ2-7, with 9 bases lining up with TRBD1. Per the germline V gene, CDR1 is MGHRA and CDR2 is YSYEKL. This CDR3 spans 15 amino acids. Losses at the gene ends were 0 bases for V and 5 bases for J; bases not matched to a gene: 5. The CDR3 coding sequence is TGCGCCAGCAGCCAAGATTGGGACAGGGCGGACGAGCAGTACTTC. It encodes CASSQDWDRADEQYF.

The chain links TRBV5-4 to TRBJ2-7, with 10 bases identical to TRBD1. The trim removed 6 bases at V and 4 bases at J, leaving 10 bases unmatched. CDR1 is SGHNT and CDR2 is YYREEE in the germline V gene (reference sequence). The CDR3 runs to 15 residues. CDR3 DNA sequence: TGTGCCAGCACCTCAGGGACAGGGGATATTTACGAGCAGTACTTC. Translated: CASTSGTGDIYEQYF.

The rearrangement links TRBV2 to TRBJ1-5, with a tentative D call TRBD1 (6 bases). With 5 bases removed from V and 6 bases from J, the gap between germline ends came to 11 bases. The length of the CDR3 is 13 residues. The germline gives CDR1 SNHLY, CDR2 FYNNEI. The CDR3 loop is CASSPGVGQPQHF. The CDR3 nucleotides are TGTGCCAGCAGTCCAGGGGTGGGTCAGCCCCAGCATTTT. The full variable domain, completed using reference TRBV2 and TRBJ1-5, is EPEVTQTPSHQVTQMGQEVILRCVPISNHLYFYWYRQILGQKVEFLVSFYNNEISEKSEIFDDQFSVERPDGSNFTLKIRSTKLEDSAMYFCASSPGVGQPQHFGDGTRLSIL.

This chain joins TRBV7-9 and TRBJ1-1; 7 bases fit TRBD1. J lost 0 bases, V lost 2 bases, and 9 bases had no gene match. The CDR3 length is 17 residues. CDR1 and CDR2 from the germline V gene are SEHNR and FQNEAQ (reference sequence). CDR3 nucleotide sequence: TGTGCCAGCAGCTTACGCAGGGGGTTTGAATTGAACACTGAAGCTTTCTTT. Translated, it gives CASSLRRGFELNTEAFF.

The chain carries TRBV5-1 and TRBJ1-6; 8 bases fit TRBD1. Losses at the gene ends were 3 bases for V and 6 bases for J; bases not matched to a gene: 2. Germline V lookup: CDR1 SGHRS, CDR2 YFSETQ. The CDR3 is 14 residues long. CDR3 residues: CASSSGQGNSPLHF. The CDR3 nucleotides are TGCGCCAGCAGCTCCGGACAGGGTAATTCACCCCTCCACTTT.

The J gene is TRBJ2-3, the V gene TRBV7-9; the match to TRBD2 covers 8 bases. V lost 5 bases to trimming and J lost 0 bases; unmatched junction nucleotides: 7. The CDR3 runs 16 residues. Germline assignment: CDR1 SEHNR and CDR2 FQNEAQ (reference sequence). This CDR3 reads CASSPERLASTDTQYF. CDR3 bases: TGTGCCAGCAGCCCTGAACGACTAGCGAGCACAGATACGCAGTATTTT.

V gene TRBV14 combines with J gene TRBJ1-2, with TRBD1 matching over 10 bases. The CDR3 is 18 amino acids. Germline V lookup: CDR1 SGHDN, CDR2 FVKESK. The V and J ends lost 0 bases and 2 bases, in that order; junction bases with no gene match: 9. The CDR3 sequence: CASSQDRTGTGDNYGYTF. The DNA of the CDR3 is TGTGCCAGCAGCCAAGATAGGACCGGGACAGGGGACAACTATGGCTACACCTTC. Variable domain in full (rest from reference TRBV14 and TRBJ1-2): EAGVTQFPSHSVIEKGQTVTLRCDPISGHDNLYWYRRVMGKEIKFLLHFVKESKQDESGMPNNRFLAERTGGTYSTLKVQPAELEDSGVYFCASSQDRTGTGDNYGYTFGSGTRLTVV.